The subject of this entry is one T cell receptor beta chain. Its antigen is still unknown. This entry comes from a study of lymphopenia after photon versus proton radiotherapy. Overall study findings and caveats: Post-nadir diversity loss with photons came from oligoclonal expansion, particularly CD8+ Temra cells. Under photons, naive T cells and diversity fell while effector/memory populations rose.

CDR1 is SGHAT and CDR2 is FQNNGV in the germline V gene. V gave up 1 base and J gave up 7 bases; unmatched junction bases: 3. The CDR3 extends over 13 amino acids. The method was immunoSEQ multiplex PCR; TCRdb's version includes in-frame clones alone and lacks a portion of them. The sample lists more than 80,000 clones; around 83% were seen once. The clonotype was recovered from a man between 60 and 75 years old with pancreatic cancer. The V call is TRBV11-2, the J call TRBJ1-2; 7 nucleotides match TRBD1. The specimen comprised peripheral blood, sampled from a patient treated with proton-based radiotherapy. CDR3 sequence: CASSLGGGAGYTF. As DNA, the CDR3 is TGTGCCAGCAGCTTAGGAGGGGGCGCTGGCTACACCTTC.